Below are 11 T cell receptor beta chains sequenced from a single sample in a study of regulatory T cells. Study results and caveats: Hydrophobic residues at CDR3 positions 6 and 7 were enriched in conventional CD4+ T cells of CD3G-deficient patients.

The primer mix had 52 TRBV and 13 TRBJ primers. This table comes from immunoSEQ multiplex PCR, and its TCRdb copy is limited to in-frame clones, with some not included. The sample holds about 32,000 clones, approximately 90% seen once. Their antigens are not known. Sequenced: conventional CD4+ T cells sorted from blood. The receptors stem from a person between 18 and 35 years old with CD3G deficiency.

This clone was recorded once. The chain links TRBV27 to TRBJ2-2; D not resolved. From germline, CDR1 is MNHEY and CDR2 SMNVEV (reference sequence). The CDR3 is 13 residues long. The germline V and J ends were trimmed by 5 bases and 2 bases, with 6 bases remaining between them. The CDR3 nucleotides are TGTGCCAGCAGTACCCAAAACACCGGGGAGCTGTTTTTT. Encoded protein: CASSTQNTGELFF.

This clone was picked up one time. The chain employs TRBV9 and TRBJ2-1, with D perhaps TRBD2 (6 bases). The germline V gene encodes CDR1 SGDLS and CDR2 YYNGEE. CDR3 length: 14 amino acids. Trimming shortened V by 2 bases and J by 8 bases, and 14 bases separated the two germline ends. The CDR3: CASSVGLTGDEQFF. In DNA form, the CDR3 reads TGTGCCAGCAGCGTCGGCCTGACGGGGGATGAGCAGTTCTTC.

This sequence joins TRBV5-1 and TRBJ1-1; a possible D gene is TRBD1 (5 bases). In germline, CDR1 is SGHRS, CDR2 YFSETQ. This CDR3 has 14 amino acids. The ends were cut back, 3 bases at V and 4 bases at J, with 13 bases in the middle. CDR3 nucleotides: TGCGCCAGCAGCTGGGGGACGGCCGGCACTGAAGCTTTCTTT. Its protein is CASSWGTAGTEAFF.

The chain carries TRBV7-9 and TRBJ2-1, with 11 bases fitting TRBD2. The CDR3 has 14 residues. J gave up 11 bases and V 5 bases, and 8 bases lay outside the gene matches. From germline, CDR1 is SEHNR and CDR2 FQNEAQ (reference sequence). The CDR3 reads CASSPSGGTPKQFF. The CDR3 region has the DNA TGTGCCAGCAGCCCTAGCGGGGGGACCCCTAAGCAGTTCTTC.

J is TRBJ2-6 and V is TRBV6-1; D remains unclear. The CDR3 contains 13 residues. The V end was cut by 7 bases, the J end by 1 base, with 5 bases between. Looked up from germline, CDR1 is MNHNS and CDR2 is SASEGT. The CDR3 spells CASTDSGANVLTF. CDR3 sequence (DNA): TGTGCCAGCACTGATTCTGGGGCCAACGTCCTGACTTTC.

J is TRBJ1-1 and V is TRBV7-8; 8 bases fit TRBD1. In germline, CDR1 is SGHVS, CDR2 FQNEAQ. The CDR3 sequence is 14 residues long. V lost 3 bases to trimming and J lost 3 bases; unmatched junction nucleotides: 3. The CDR3: CASSLTGAHTEAFF. DNA for the CDR3: TGTGCCAGCAGCTTGACAGGGGCGCACACTGAAGCTTTCTTT.

This sequence joins TRBV7-8 and TRBJ2-1, with D uncertain. V was shortened by 1 base and J by 2 bases, with 6 bases between the two germline ends. CDR3 length equals 14 residues. CDR1 and CDR2 (germline): SGHVS, FQNEAQ. CDR3 region: CASSLGVPYNEQFF. The CDR3 DNA is TGTGCCAGCAGCTTAGGGGTACCCTACAATGAGCAGTTCTTC.

The gene calls are TRBV30 and TRBJ2-7, with 10 bases fitting TRBD1. The CDR3 has 13 residues. With 2 bases clipped from V and 6 bases from J, the junction kept 4 bases outside the gene matches. CDR1 and CDR2 from the germline V gene are GTSNPN and SVGIG (reference sequence). The CDR3 spells CAWSRDRGREQYF. The DNA of the CDR3 is TGTGCCTGGAGTCGAGACAGGGGGCGCGAGCAGTACTTC.

The chain links TRBV28 to TRBJ2-7; D tentatively reads TRBD1 or TRBD2 (5 bases each). CDR3 length: 13 residues. Germline V CDR1 and CDR2: MDHEN, SYDVKM. Trimming cost V 5 bases and J 0 bases, with 8 bases left between them. The CDR3 coding sequence is TGTGCCAGCAGTCGGGACCGCTCCTACGAGCAGTACTTC. This sequence encodes CASSRDRSYEQYF.

This chain joins TRBV28 and TRBJ1-2; D is ambiguous. Germline CDR1 MDHEN, CDR2 SYDVKM. The CDR3 has 13 amino acids. V lost 4 bases to trimming and J lost 4 bases, with 10 bases between them. Written as DNA, the CDR3 is TGTGCCAGCAGTTCCCATTTAGGCTATGGCTACACCTTC. Its protein is CASSSHLGYGYTF.

The CDR3 region has the DNA TGTGCCAGCAGTGTACAGACTGTCGGCAGCAATCAGCCCCAGCATTTT. This encodes CASSVQTVGSNQPQHF. The genes are TRBV6-1 and TRBJ1-5; D not certain. Trimming pared 4 bases from V and 1 base from J, leaving 14 bases between. Germline CDR1 is MNHNS and CDR2 is SASEGT. The CDR3 runs to 16 residues.